The 20 T cell receptor beta chains below come from one sample, sequenced in a study of cytomegalovirus exposure and HLA in healthy donors. The table came from immunoSEQ multiplex PCR; TCRdb's copy has only in-frame clones and leaves some out. Counted here are 90,000 to 100,000 clones, around nine tenths occurring once; the ten biggest clones make up under 4.5%. Material for sequencing was PBMCs. These receptors originate from a woman in her twenties or thirties in good health and CMV-seronegative.

J is TRBJ2-7 and V is TRBV4-3; TRBD1 is a possible D gene (5 bases). Germline CDR1 reads LGHNA; CDR2 reads YSLEER. Trimming stripped 1 base from V and 2 bases from J, with 18 bases between. This CDR3 comprises 17 residues. The CDR3 nucleotides read TGCGCCAGCAGCCAAGGGGGCCCTGAGGCGGTACCCTACGAGCAGTACTTC. Amino acid sequence: CASSQGGPEAVPYEQYF.

This chain joins TRBV9 and TRBJ2-5; 10 bases agree with TRBD2. Germline V gene data show CDR1 as SGDLS and CDR2 as YYNGEE. V was clipped by 4 bases and J by 5 bases; unmatched bases: 8. The CDR3 spans 15 residues. The CDR3 sequence is CASSLGLAGAETQYF. The CDR3 nucleotides read TGTGCCAGCAGCCTAGGTCTAGCGGGAGCGGAGACCCAGTACTTC.

The chain combines TRBV5-1 with TRBJ1-6, with D unclear. The V end was cut by 0 bases, the J end by 7 bases, with 11 bases between. This CDR3 is built from 15 residues. Per the germline V gene, CDR1 is SGHRS and CDR2 is YFSETQ. CDR3 DNA sequence: TGCGCCAGCAGCTTGGTTGCTGTGAGGAATTCACCCCTCCACTTT. This gives the protein CASSLVAVRNSPLHF.

The chain carries TRBV9 and TRBJ1-2, with 8 positions matching TRBD1. Trimming removed 0 bases from V and 7 bases from J; junction bases left unmatched: 8. Germline CDR1 and CDR2: SGDLS and YYNGEE. The CDR3 sequence is 15 residues long. CDR3 DNA sequence: TGTGCCAGCAGCGTAGCTTCGGGAGACAGGGGTGGCTACACCTTC. This encodes CASSVASGDRGGYTF.

V usage is TRBV9 and J usage is TRBJ1-2; TRBD1 aligns across 9 bases. The V and J ends lost 3 bases and 4 bases, in that order; junction bases with no gene match: 4. Germline V gene lookup returns CDR1 SGDLS and CDR2 YYNGEE. CDR3 length: 14 amino acids. The CDR3 bases are TGTGCCAGCAGCGCCGGGACAGGGACCTATGGCTACACCTTC. Amino acids: CASSAGTGTYGYTF. The full variable domain, its missing parts supplied by reference TRBV9 and TRBJ1-2, is DSGVTQTPKHLITATGQRVTLRCSPRSGDLSVYWYQQSLDQGLQFLIQYYNGEERAKGNILERFSAQQFPDLHSELNLSSLELGDSALYFCASSAGTGTYGYTFGSGTRLTVV.

The chain is built from TRBV18 and TRBJ2-3; maybe TRBD1 (6 bases). V lost 5 bases to trimming and J lost 4 bases, with 22 bases between them. CDR3 length: 17 amino acids. Looked up from germline, CDR1 is KGHSH and CDR2 is LQKENI. In DNA form, the CDR3 reads TGTGCCAGCTCATTACTGCTACAGGGAAAAAGTGCAGATACGCAGTATTTT. Translating it yields CASSLLLQGKSADTQYF.

The rearrangement uses TRBV6-1 and TRBJ2-1, with D perhaps TRBD1 (6 bases). This CDR3 contains 17 residues. Trimming shortened V by 4 bases and J by 6 bases, and 22 bases separated the two germline ends. Germline assignment: CDR1 MNHNS and CDR2 SASEGT. CDR3 DNA sequence: TGTGCCAGCAGTGCATGGAAGGGGGACCGATATAGCAATGAGCAGTTCTTC. This translates into CASSAWKGDRYSNEQFF.

The chain is built from TRBV6-6 and TRBJ2-7; 10 positions match TRBD2. The junction had 8 bases not matched to a gene; V was cut back by 6 bases and J by 6 bases. CDR3 size: 14 residues. The germline CDR1 and CDR2 sequences are MNHNY and SVGAGI (reference sequence). CDR3 coding DNA: TGTGCCAGCAGCCGACTTGGACTAGCGGTCGAGCAGTACTTC. Its protein product is CASSRLGLAVEQYF.

This clone was seen a handful of times. The chain is built from TRBV7-3 and TRBJ1-1; 7 bases map to TRBD1. This CDR3 has 14 residues. V dropped 5 bases and J dropped 3; count of bases not matched to a gene: 6. Germline assignment: CDR1 SGHTA and CDR2 FQGTGA. CDR3 sequence reads: CASSAAGTDTEAFF. The DNA for the CDR3 is TGTGCCAGCAGCGCTGCCGGGACAGACACTGAAGCTTTCTTT.

The CDR3 DNA follows: TGTGCCAGCAGCTTAGGAGCGGGAGTTCGGGAGCAGTACTTC. Translated, it gives CASSLGAGVREQYF. The J gene is TRBJ2-7, the V gene TRBV11-2, with 8 bases aligning to TRBD2. From germline, CDR1 is SGHAT and CDR2 FQNNGV. The CDR3 loop spans 14 amino acids. Trimming cost V 1 base and J 7 bases; bases outside gene matches: 6. The full variable domain, completed using reference TRBV11-2 and TRBJ2-7, is EAGVAQSPRYKIIEKRQSVAFWCNPISGHATLYWYQQILGQGPKLLIQFQNNGVVDDSQLPKDRFSAERLKGVDSTLKIQPAKLEDSAVYLCASSLGAGVREQYFGPGTRLTVT.

This clone occurred a few times. The CDR3 DNA reads TGTGCCAGCAGCCCACGGACAGGGGTCGGATCTAACACTGAAGCTTTCTTT. Translation gives CASSPRTGVGSNTEAFF. The V and J genes are TRBV4-2 and TRBJ1-1; 9 bases are shared with TRBD1. V gave up 4 bases and J gave up 2 bases; unmatched junction bases: 11. This CDR3 comprises 17 residues. Germline-derived CDR1 and CDR2 are LGHNA and YNFKEQ.

The chain recombines TRBV2 with TRBJ2-3; D ambiguous. From germline, CDR1 is SNHLY and CDR2 FYNNEI. V was cut by 6 bases and J by 4 bases, with 14 bases left in between. The CDR3 totals 14 residues. The chain's CDR3 is CASSPQGVADTQYF. The CDR3 DNA is TGTGCCAGCAGCCCCCAAGGAGTCGCAGATACGCAGTATTTT.

This clone was recorded once. This rearrangement joins TRBV14 to TRBJ1-2; 8 bases are shared with TRBD1. V shed 2 bases, J shed 8 bases, and the junction held 4 bases outside the gene matches. Per the germline V gene, CDR1 is SGHDN and CDR2 is FVKESK. The CDR3 is 13 amino acids. The CDR3 region has the DNA TGTGCCAGCAGCCAAAAGACAGGGGTCGGCTACACCTTC. Translated: CASSQKTGVGYTF.

The chain couples TRBV25-1 to TRBJ1-2; maybe TRBD1 (6 bases). CDR3 size: 13 residues. CDR1 is MGHDK and CDR2 is SYGVNS in the germline V gene. Trimming took 4 bases from V and 3 from J, leaving 9 bases between them. The CDR3 DNA follows: TGTGCCAGCAGTGGGGACACCGACTATGGCTACACCTTC. Its translation: CASSGDTDYGYTF.

V is TRBV6-5 and J is TRBJ2-7; a weak D match, TRBD1 (7 bases). The germline gives CDR1 MNHEY, CDR2 SVGAGI. V was shortened by 1 base and J by 6 bases, with 10 bases between the two germline ends. The CDR3 sequence is 13 residues long. CDR3 bases: TGTGCCAGCAGTTACTTCCAGGGGGGCGAGCAGTACTTC. This sequence encodes CASSYFQGGEQYF.

This chain links TRBV19 with TRBJ1-1, with TRBD1 matching over 7 bases. Germline loops: CDR1 LNHDA, CDR2 SQIVND (reference sequence). This CDR3 contains 13 residues. V lost 2 bases to trimming and J lost 9 bases; unmatched junction nucleotides: 6. The CDR3 DNA follows: TGTGCCAGTAGTATAAAGGGACAGACCCAAGCTTTCTTT. Protein sequence: CASSIKGQTQAFF.

This clone was counted between two and nine times. The genes are TRBV7-6 and TRBJ2-6; possibly TRBD1 for D (5 bases). The germline gives CDR1 SGHVS, CDR2 FNYEAQ. Trimming removed 7 bases at V and 4 bases at J, with 11 bases between. There are 14 residues in the CDR3. The CDR3 protein is CASNRLSGANVLTF. CDR3 bases: TGTGCCAGCAACAGGCTGTCCGGGGCCAACGTCCTGACTTTC.

The chain has TRBV19 and TRBJ1-2; 7 bases are a match to TRBD1. V was clipped by 1 base and J by 8 bases; unmatched bases: 16. The CDR3 has 17 amino acids. The germline gives CDR1 LNHDA, CDR2 SQIVND (reference sequence). The CDR3 region has the DNA TGTGCCAGTAGTATAGTCACTGAGGGGGCGTCTATCTGGGGCTACACCTTC. Protein: CASSIVTEGASIWGYTF.

The rearrangement joins TRBV4-2 to TRBJ2-1; TRBD2 matches 8 bases. CDR1 is LGHNA and CDR2 is YNFKEQ in the germline V gene. The CDR3 is 16 amino acids. J gave up 7 bases and V 4 bases, and 12 bases lay outside the gene matches. Written as DNA, the CDR3 is TGTGCCAGCAGCCGAGAGGTCAGCGGGAGAGGGAATGAGCAGTTCTTC. Protein: CASSREVSGRGNEQFF.

This clone has just a few counts. The chain is built from TRBV7-6 and TRBJ1-6; no firm D call. V lost 4 bases to trimming and J lost 7 bases, with 14 bases between them. The CDR3 runs to 15 residues. Germline-derived CDR1 and CDR2 are SGHVS and FNYEAQ. This CDR3 reads CASSSVVGENSPLHF. CDR3 in DNA: TGTGCCAGCAGCTCCGTTGTCGGGGAGAATTCACCCCTCCACTTT.